In its sample, the clone carrying this T cell receptor (beta chain) was seen a few times. Its matching antigen is unknown. This CDR3 is built from 14 residues. Trimming left V 6 bases short and J 3 bases short, with 14 bases between. Germline CDR1 reads MNHNS; CDR2 reads SASEGT. Regions amplified from RNA transcripts were the TCR beta CDR3 regions. The HTBI primer set drove a first-round RT-PCR of the TCR CDR3. Each CDR3 protein is one row after TCRdb ran MiXCR on the multiplex PCR reads. The data contain some 770,000 distinct CDR3 sequences, 16% of them singletons. The sample originates from a study of T cells in Graves' hyperthyroidism and ophthalmopathy. Around 10 ml fresh peripheral blood yielded the PBMCs. Study-wide results and limits: Most clonotypes that expanded in the thyroid above 0.001 also showed up in blood.

The chain links TRBV6-1 to TRBJ2-5, with D possibly being TRBD1 or TRBD2 (7 bases each). The specimen sequenced was blood. The sequence came from a man aged 18 to 30 with Graves' hyperthyroidism. CDR3 region: CASSSGTVEETQYF. CDR3 in DNA: TGTGCCAGCAGCAGCGGGACAGTTGAAGAGACCCAGTACTTC.